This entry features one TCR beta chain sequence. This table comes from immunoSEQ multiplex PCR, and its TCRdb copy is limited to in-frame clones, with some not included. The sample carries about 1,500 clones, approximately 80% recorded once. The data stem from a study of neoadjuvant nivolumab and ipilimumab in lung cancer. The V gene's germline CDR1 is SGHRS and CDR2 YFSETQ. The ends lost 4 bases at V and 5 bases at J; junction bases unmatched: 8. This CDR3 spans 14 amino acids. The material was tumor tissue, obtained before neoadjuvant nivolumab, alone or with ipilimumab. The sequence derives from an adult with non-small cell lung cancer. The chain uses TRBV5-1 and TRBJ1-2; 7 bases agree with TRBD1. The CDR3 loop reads CASSTGTENYGYTF. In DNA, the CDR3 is TGCGCCAGCAGCACCGGGACAGAGAATTATGGCTACACCTTC.